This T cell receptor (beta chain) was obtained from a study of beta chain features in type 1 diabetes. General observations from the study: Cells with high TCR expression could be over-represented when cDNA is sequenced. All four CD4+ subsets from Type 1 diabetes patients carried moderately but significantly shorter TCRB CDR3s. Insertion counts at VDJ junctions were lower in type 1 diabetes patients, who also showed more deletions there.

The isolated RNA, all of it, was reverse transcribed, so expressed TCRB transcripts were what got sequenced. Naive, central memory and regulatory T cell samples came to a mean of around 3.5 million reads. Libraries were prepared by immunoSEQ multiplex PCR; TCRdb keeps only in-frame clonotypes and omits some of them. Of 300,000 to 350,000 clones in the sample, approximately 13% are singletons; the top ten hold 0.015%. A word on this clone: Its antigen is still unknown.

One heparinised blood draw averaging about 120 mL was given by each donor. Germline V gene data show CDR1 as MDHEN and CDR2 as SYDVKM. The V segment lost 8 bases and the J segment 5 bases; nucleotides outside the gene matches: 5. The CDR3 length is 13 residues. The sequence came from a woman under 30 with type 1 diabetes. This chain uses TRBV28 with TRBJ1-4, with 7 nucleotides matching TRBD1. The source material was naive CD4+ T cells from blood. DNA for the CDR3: TGTGCCAGCGAAACAGGGGAGAATGAAAAACTGTTTTTT. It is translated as CASETGENEKLFF.